The 13 T cell receptor beta chains presented below share a single source sample, sequenced in a study of cytomegalovirus exposure and HLA in healthy donors. Primers: 60 Vbeta forward and 13 Jbeta reverse. Sequencing used immunoSEQ multiplex PCR; TCRdb keeps in-frame clones, though not all of them. The repertoire consists of about 220,000 clones, with about 80% occurring once and the leading ten covering approximately 2%. The sequenced material came from PBMCs. The receptors shown here come from a male donor in good health and CMV-seronegative.

The chain combines TRBV7-2 with TRBJ1-5; D not resolved. V was clipped by 5 bases and J by 2 bases, with 10 bases between them. Germline assignment: CDR1 SGHTA and CDR2 FQGNSA. The CDR3 contains 14 residues. Here the CDR3 reads CASSRRGGNQPQHF. In DNA form, the CDR3 reads TGTGCCAGCAGCCGACGCGGGGGCAATCAGCCCCAGCATTTT.

The chain carries TRBV7-3 and TRBJ2-1; tentative D call: TRBD2 (6 bases). The germline V gene encodes CDR1 SGHTA and CDR2 FQGTGA. The V end was cut by 2 bases, the J end by 5 bases, with 7 bases between. This CDR3 has 13 amino acids. The CDR3 DNA sequence: TGTGCCAGCAGCTTAGGACTAAACAATGAGCAGTTCTTC. Translation gives CASSLGLNNEQFF.

This rearrangement joins TRBV7-6 to TRBJ1-5; D gene ambiguous. Germline V gene data show CDR1 as SGHVS and CDR2 as FNYEAQ. This CDR3 has 13 residues. Trimming pared 2 bases from V and 4 bases from J, leaving 6 bases between. The CDR3: CASSLRANQPQHF. CDR3 coding DNA: TGTGCCAGCAGCTTAAGAGCTAATCAGCCCCAGCATTTT.

V and J are TRBV29-1 and TRBJ1-2; 11 bases match TRBD1. The V segment lost 3 bases and the J segment 6 bases; nucleotides outside the gene matches: 3. The CDR3 totals 13 residues. The germline V gene encodes CDR1 SQVTM and CDR2 ANQGSEA. CDR3 sequence (DNA): TGCAGCGTTGAGAGGGACAGGGGGGATGGCTACACCTTC. This sequence encodes CSVERDRGDGYTF.

This clone showed up just once. The chain has TRBV6-5 and TRBJ1-5; tentatively, D is TRBD1 (5 bases). Germline CDR1 and CDR2: MNHEY and SVGAGI. The CDR3 runs to 13 residues. Trimming removed 5 bases from V and 4 bases from J, with 9 bases in between. CDR3 loop: CASSPGWNQPQHF. CDR3 nucleotides: TGTGCCAGCAGTCCAGGGTGGAATCAGCCCCAGCATTTT.

V usage is TRBV6-5 and J usage is TRBJ1-1; tentatively, D is TRBD1 (5 bases). CDR3 length: 16 residues. Germline CDR1 and CDR2: MNHEY and SVGAGI. Trimming shortened V by 3 bases and J by 3 bases, and 17 bases separated the two germline ends. The CDR3 nucleotides are TGTGCCAGCAGTTATTTTGGGGCGAGGAAGGACACTGAAGCTTTCTTT. Translation: CASSYFGARKDTEAFF.

The chain is built from TRBV9 and TRBJ2-3; 8 positions match TRBD2. The CDR3 has 17 residues. Germline-derived CDR1 and CDR2 are SGDLS and YYNGEE. With V trimmed by 0 bases and J by 2 bases, 8 bases remained unmatched. The CDR3 nucleotides read TGTGCCAGCAGCGTAGTAACTAGCGGAGAATACACAGATACGCAGTATTTT. Amino acids: CASSVVTSGEYTDTQYF.

This clone was detected only once. This chain links TRBV19 with TRBJ2-7, with 7 bases fitting TRBD2. The CDR3 has 18 residues. The trim removed 7 bases at V and 3 bases at J, leaving 21 bases unmatched. Germline V gene lookup returns CDR1 LNHDA and CDR2 SQIVND (reference sequence). CDR3 in DNA: TGTGCCAGTACACCTTTCTGGGGGGGGAACCGACGGAACTACGAGCAGTACTTC. This translates into CASTPFWGGNRRNYEQYF.

The chain has TRBV5-1 and TRBJ2-3; a possible D gene is TRBD2 (5 bases). CDR3 size: 16 residues. Germline V gene data show CDR1 as SGHRS and CDR2 as YFSETQ. Deletions cut 6 bases from V and 3 bases from J, with 20 bases between. CDR3 residues: CASTQMARTGTDTQYF. The CDR3 DNA reads as TGCGCCAGCACCCAAATGGCCCGTACGGGAACAGATACGCAGTATTTT.

The chain uses TRBV27 and TRBJ2-3; 15 bases map to TRBD2. The CDR3 spans 15 residues. V shed 6 bases, J shed 5 bases, and the junction held 3 bases outside the gene matches. CDR1 is MNHEY and CDR2 is SMNVEV in the germline V gene (reference sequence). The CDR3 DNA reads as TGTGCCAGCAGACGGGGACTAGCGGGAGGAGATACGCAGTATTTT. Residues: CASRRGLAGGDTQYF.

This clone came up a few times. The rearrangement links TRBV27 to TRBJ1-5; 7 bases fit TRBD1. Germline assignment: CDR1 MNHEY and CDR2 SMNVEV (reference sequence). This CDR3 is 13 amino acids long. V dropped 5 bases and J dropped 5; count of bases not matched to a gene: 3. CDR3 protein: CASSLDRDQPQHF. CDR3 coding DNA: TGTGCCAGCAGTCTCGACAGGGATCAGCCCCAGCATTTT.

The rearrangement uses TRBV19 and TRBJ1-5, with 9 positions matching TRBD1. This CDR3 region has 16 residues. Germline V gene sequence: CDR1 LNHDA, CDR2 SQIVND (reference sequence). V gave up 6 bases and J gave up 2 bases; unmatched junction bases: 8. The CDR3 reads CASSSRGQGGNQPQHF. In DNA form, the CDR3 reads TGTGCCAGTAGCTCCAGGGGACAGGGAGGCAATCAGCCCCAGCATTTT.

The CDR3 nucleotides are TGTGCCAGCAGCACCCGGACAGACTACGAGCAGTACTTC. It codes for CASSTRTDYEQYF. The chain uses TRBV7-6 and TRBJ2-7; D is possibly TRBD1 (6 bases). This CDR3 has 13 amino acids. Trimming pared 5 bases from V and 3 bases from J, leaving 11 bases between. Germline assignment: CDR1 SGHVS and CDR2 FNYEAQ. The whole variable domain, remainder taken from reference TRBV7-6 and TRBJ2-7, is GAGVSQSPRYKVTKRGQDVALRCDPISGHVSLYWYRQALGQGPEFLTYFNYEAQQDKSGLPNDRFSAERPEGSISTLTIQRTEQRDSAMYRCASSTRTDYEQYFGPGTRLTVT.